The T cell receptor beta chain under discussion was sequenced for a study of cytomegalovirus exposure and HLA in healthy donors. Study summary: As an earlier analysis found, 150 million to 200 million T cells yielded about 120 million unique TCR beta sequences. In an early release, HLA-typed donors contributed tens of millions of unique TCR sequences. Findings of the study overall: TRBV6-2, TRBV6-3 and some other V segments were unresolvable in 87-base-pair reads.

Trimming stripped 8 bases from V and 8 bases from J, with 12 bases between. Germline-derived CDR1 and CDR2 are WSHSY and SAAADI. The length of the CDR3 is 12 residues. As to this clone: Its antigen is unknown.

The PCR contained 60 Vbeta and 13 Jbeta primers. In the source study's methods: A later analysis tallied tens of millions of unique TCR beta chains, some 10 million of them shared. Sequenced by immunoSEQ multiplex PCR; TCRdb stores in-frame clones only, minus some. V, J and clone size were drawn from that table, and D and trimming were deduced from the DNA. The sample comprises fewer than 80,000 clones, around 67% of which are singletons, and 6.5% to 7.5% rests with the top ten. This sequence originates from a woman aged 45-60 years in good health and CMV-seropositive. The chain joins TRBV10-2 to TRBJ1-4, with D maybe TRBD1 (6 bases). Sequencing used PBMCs. CDR3 region: CASGFDREKLFF. CDR3 nucleotides: TGCGCCAGCGGCTTTGACAGGGAAAAACTGTTTTTT.